One sample yielded the 24 T cell receptor beta chains listed below, sequenced in a study of T cell responses to AZD1222 COVID-19 vaccine. The assay was immunoSEQ multiplex PCR, and TCRdb's table has in-frame clones only and misses some. The sample records approximately 150,000 clones, over 90% being singletons. This sample comprised peripheral blood, obtained on day 0 of MenACWY control vaccination. These receptors were obtained from an adult in good health.

The chain employs TRBV28 and TRBJ2-7; D may be TRBD1 (6 bases). From germline, CDR1 is MDHEN and CDR2 SYDVKM. The CDR3 runs to 12 residues. The V end lost 5 bases, the J end lost 7 bases, and 12 bases lay between the germline ends. The CDR3 here is CASSPPGQEQYF. The CDR3 nucleotides are TGTGCCAGCAGTCCCCCAGGACAGGAGCAGTACTTC.

This chain joins TRBV9 and TRBJ1-2, with a tentative D call TRBD1 (6 bases). This CDR3 contains 15 residues. Per germline, CDR1 SGDLS and CDR2 YYNGEE. V dropped 2 bases and J dropped 1 base, with 12 bases sitting between them. CDR3 nucleotide sequence: TGTGCCAGCAGCGTTCGGGACAACTATAACTATGGCTACACCTTC. Its translation is CASSVRDNYNYGYTF.

The chain couples TRBV4-1 to TRBJ1-3; D perhaps matches TRBD1 (5 bases). This CDR3 is 15 amino acids long. Trimming took 3 bases from V and 4 from J, leaving 13 bases between them. Germline CDR1 and CDR2: MGHRA and YSYEKL. This chain's CDR3 is CASSHPAWGGNTIYF. DNA of the CDR3: TGCGCCAGCAGCCACCCTGCTTGGGGGGGAAACACCATATATTTT.

The V call is TRBV5-1, the J call TRBJ2-2; the D gene is possibly TRBD1 (5 bases). Per the germline V gene, CDR1 is SGHRS and CDR2 is YFSETQ. This CDR3 comprises 15 residues. V was cut by 2 bases and J by 3 bases, with 11 bases left in between. CDR3 DNA: TGCGCCAGCAGCTTCAGGGCGCGCGACACCGGGGAGCTGTTTTTT. This gives the protein CASSFRARDTGELFF.

This rearrangement joins TRBV14 to TRBJ2-7; 7 bases map to TRBD2. V lost 3 bases and J lost 6; bases outside the gene matches: 5. CDR3 length: 13 residues. Looked up from germline, CDR1 is SGHDN and CDR2 is FVKESK. Written as DNA, the CDR3 is TGTGCCAGCAGCCAGCGACTAGCCGTCGAGCAGTACTTC. Amino acid sequence: CASSQRLAVEQYF.

V usage is TRBV18 and J usage is TRBJ2-7; 10 positions match TRBD2. V shed 6 bases, J shed 3 bases, and the junction held 11 bases outside the gene matches. In germline, CDR1 is KGHSH, CDR2 LQKENI. The length of the CDR3 is 16 residues. In DNA, the CDR3 is TGTGCCAGCTCCCTAAGGGCGGCTAGCGGGAGCTACGAGCAGTACTTC. Amino acid sequence: CASSLRAASGSYEQYF.

The J gene is TRBJ2-3, the V gene TRBV5-4; TRBD2 aligns across 8 bases. The length of the CDR3 is 17 residues. Germline-derived CDR1 and CDR2 are SGHNT and YYREEE (reference sequence). V lost 5 bases, J lost 3 bases, and 14 bases stayed unmatched. CDR3 nucleotides: TGTGCCAGCAGACCACCAAGGGCGGGGGGCTTAACAGATACGCAGTATTTT. This sequence encodes CASRPPRAGGLTDTQYF.

This chain uses TRBV27 with TRBJ2-1; tentative D call: TRBD1 (5 bases). V was shortened by 5 bases and J by 2 bases, with 10 bases between the two germline ends. The CDR3 length is 14 residues. The germline V gene has CDR1 MNHEY and CDR2 SMNVEV (reference sequence). The CDR3 spells CASSDRSPYNEQFF. The DNA of the CDR3 is TGTGCCAGCAGTGACAGAAGTCCCTACAATGAGCAGTTCTTC.

The chain recombines TRBV30 with TRBJ1-1, with D unresolved. The CDR3 is 12 residues long. Germline values: CDR1 GTSNPN, CDR2 SVGIG (reference sequence). V was shortened by 2 bases and J by 5 bases, with 9 bases between the two germline ends. The CDR3 here is CAWSSGLTEAFF. The CDR3 coding sequence is TGTGCCTGGAGTTCCGGCCTAACTGAAGCTTTCTTT.

Here the CDR3 DNA reads TGTGCCAGTAGGGTGACAGGTTCCTACAATGAGCAGTTCTTC. Residues: CASRVTGSYNEQFF. The chain couples TRBV19 to TRBJ2-1; weak D call: TRBD1 (6 bases). Germline assignment: CDR1 LNHDA and CDR2 SQIVND (reference sequence). This CDR3 contains 14 residues. V lost 6 bases and J 1 base, leaving 10 bases between the germline ends.

The CDR3 nucleotides are TGCGCCAGCAGCCAAGACCCGGGACCAAATCAGCCCCAGCATTTT. Translation gives CASSQDPGPNQPQHF. The rearrangement joins TRBV4-3 to TRBJ1-5; D might be TRBD1 (5 bases). CDR3 length: 15 residues. V dropped 0 bases and J dropped 4 bases, with 10 bases sitting between them. Germline CDR1 reads LGHNA; CDR2 reads YSLEER.

The chain is built from TRBV7-2 and TRBJ1-4, with 8 bases identical to TRBD1. V lost 3 bases to trimming and J lost 7 bases; unmatched junction nucleotides: 4. The germline gives CDR1 SGHTA, CDR2 FQGNSA. This CDR3 region has 14 residues. The CDR3 loop is CASSFKQGGEKLFF. The CDR3 DNA reads as TGTGCCAGCAGCTTTAAACAGGGGGGTGAAAAACTGTTTTTT.

The chain links TRBV7-2 to TRBJ1-3, with D unresolved. Germline V gene sequence: CDR1 SGHTA, CDR2 FQGNSA. The CDR3 extends over 17 amino acids. V lost 2 bases and J 0 bases, leaving 14 bases between the germline ends. CDR3 sequence: CASSLPAGRSSGNTIYF. The CDR3 DNA follows: TGTGCCAGCAGCTTACCCGCAGGACGCAGCTCTGGAAACACCATATATTTT.

The rearrangement uses TRBV5-1 and TRBJ1-4; no clear D. V was cut by 3 bases and J by 8 bases, with 14 bases left in between. Germline CDR1 reads SGHRS; CDR2 reads YFSETQ. The CDR3 extends over 14 amino acids. Written as DNA, the CDR3 is TGCGCCAGCAGCTGGGCGACGAGAGGAGAAAAACTGTTTTTT. It codes for CASSWATRGEKLFF.

The CDR3 loop is CASGVQATTGGYTF. The CDR3 coding sequence is TGTGCCAGCGGGGTACAGGCCACCACGGGTGGCTACACCTTC. The rearrangement joins TRBV10-3 to TRBJ1-2; weak D call: TRBD1 (5 bases). The CDR3 has 14 amino acids. V was trimmed by 10 bases and J by 7 bases, leaving 22 bases between them. The germline V gene has CDR1 ENHRY and CDR2 SYGVKD.

The gene calls are TRBV24-1 and TRBJ2-5; the match to TRBD2 covers 8 bases. The germline V gene encodes CDR1 KGHDR and CDR2 SFDVKD. Losses at the gene ends were 4 bases for V and 2 bases for J; bases not matched to a gene: 5. CDR3 size: 15 residues. For the CDR3, the DNA is TGTGCCACCAGTGACGGGGGGGCCGGGCAAGAGACCCAGTACTTC. Translation gives CATSDGGAGQETQYF.

The chain couples TRBV6-5 to TRBJ2-6, with D perhaps given as TRBD1 or TRBD2 (5 bases each). Germline lookup yields CDR1 MNHEY and CDR2 SVGAGI. The CDR3 is 16 amino acids. The V and J ends lost 0 bases and 0 bases respectively, with 6 bases between them. The CDR3 DNA is TGTGCCAGCAGTTACTCGGGGGTCTCTGGGGCCAACGTCCTGACTTTC. It translates to CASSYSGVSGANVLTF.

The chain links TRBV2 to TRBJ2-3; D possibly corresponds to TRBD2 (5 bases). Germline CDR1 is SNHLY and CDR2 is FYNNEI. The length of the CDR3 is 15 residues. Trimming took 1 base from V and 2 from J, leaving 10 bases between them. The CDR3 DNA sequence: TGTGCCAGCAGTGAAGGTCTAGCCTTCACAGATACGCAGTATTTT. Translating gives CASSEGLAFTDTQYF.

The chain employs TRBV28 and TRBJ2-1; D remains ambiguous. CDR1 and CDR2 (germline): MDHEN, SYDVKM. CDR3 length equals 14 residues. V was cut by 5 bases and J by 5 bases, with 13 bases left in between. DNA of the CDR3: TGTGCCAGCAGTAACGAAAGGGTGAACAATGAGCAGTTCTTC. Translating it yields CASSNERVNNEQFF.

This chain connects TRBV6-6 to TRBJ2-1; tentatively, D is TRBD1 or TRBD2 (6 bases each). Trimming stripped 4 bases from V and 2 bases from J, with 9 bases between. Per the germline V gene, CDR1 is MNHNY and CDR2 is SVGAGI (reference sequence). This CDR3 comprises 14 residues. In DNA form, the CDR3 reads TGTGCCAGCAGTTCGGGGGCGGCCTACAATGAGCAGTTCTTC. Translated: CASSSGAAYNEQFF.

This chain uses TRBV19 with TRBJ2-7; 9 positions match TRBD2. The CDR3 totals 19 residues. Germline values: CDR1 LNHDA, CDR2 SQIVND (reference sequence). The V segment lost 2 bases and the J segment 3 bases; nucleotides outside the gene matches: 17. The CDR3 loop is CASSIRGSSGSTSRYEQYF. CDR3 nucleotide sequence: TGTGCCAGTAGTATACGAGGGAGTAGCGGGAGCACGTCCCGCTACGAGCAGTACTTC. Complete variable domain (other parts from reference TRBV19 and TRBJ2-7): DGGITQSPKYLFRKEGQNVTLSCEQNLNHDAMYWYRQDPGQGLRLIYYSQIVNDFQKGDIAEGYSVSREKKESFPLTVTSAQKNPTAFYLCASSIRGSSGSTSRYEQYFGPGTRLTVT.

The chain employs TRBV5-6 and TRBJ1-6; 7 bases are shared with TRBD1. The germline CDR1 and CDR2 sequences are SGHDT and YYEEEE. The CDR3 length is 16 residues. J lost 7 bases, V lost 3 bases, and 10 bases had no gene match. CDR3 region: CASSWRRQGFNSPLHF. CDR3 nucleotides: TGTGCCAGCAGCTGGAGGAGACAGGGATTCAATTCACCCCTCCACTTT.

The CDR3 nucleotides are TGTGCCAGCTCACCACCGTGGATAGACGGCTACACCTTC. Its protein product is CASSPPWIDGYTF. The rearrangement joins TRBV18 to TRBJ1-2; D is undetermined. Germline CDR1 KGHSH, CDR2 LQKENI. CDR3 length equals 13 residues. V was clipped by 0 bases and J by 8 bases, with 10 bases between them.

Details on this clone: One junction end disagrees with the germline gene, perhaps due to a read error. The chain joins TRBV24-1 to TRBJ2-3, with TRBD1 matching 8 bases. CDR3 length: 13 residues. Germline CDR1 KGHDR, CDR2 SFDVKD. CDR3: CATSDRGTGTQYF. The DNA for the CDR3 is TGTGCCACCAGTGACAGGGGGACAGGTACGCAGTATTTT.